This T cell receptor beta chain was sequenced in a study of CD8+ T cells in alopecia areata. On the study more broadly: Patients received oral tofacitinib, 5 to 10 mg twice daily, for moderate-to-severe alopecia areata. A 6-month off-drug phase came after tofacitinib, which had lasted 6 to 18 months.

Following RNA extraction, reverse transcription yielded cDNA that acted as the sequencing template. Produced via immunoSEQ multiplex PCR; TCRdb's table is partial and in-frame only. The table has more than 90,000 clones, more than 30% seen once. The CDR3 has 17 residues. V lost 0 bases, J lost 2 bases, and 17 bases lay in between. The sequenced sample was CD4+ T cells sorted from blood. This TCR came from a human donor with alopecia areata. This chain links TRBV23-1 with TRBJ2-7, with D possibly being TRBD1 (6 bases). TRBV23-1 is given ORF status, its function remaining uncertain. CDR3 region: CASSQSYRDTMTYEQYF. The CDR3 nucleotides read TGCGCCAGCAGTCAATCCTACAGGGATACTATGACCTACGAGCAGTACTTC.